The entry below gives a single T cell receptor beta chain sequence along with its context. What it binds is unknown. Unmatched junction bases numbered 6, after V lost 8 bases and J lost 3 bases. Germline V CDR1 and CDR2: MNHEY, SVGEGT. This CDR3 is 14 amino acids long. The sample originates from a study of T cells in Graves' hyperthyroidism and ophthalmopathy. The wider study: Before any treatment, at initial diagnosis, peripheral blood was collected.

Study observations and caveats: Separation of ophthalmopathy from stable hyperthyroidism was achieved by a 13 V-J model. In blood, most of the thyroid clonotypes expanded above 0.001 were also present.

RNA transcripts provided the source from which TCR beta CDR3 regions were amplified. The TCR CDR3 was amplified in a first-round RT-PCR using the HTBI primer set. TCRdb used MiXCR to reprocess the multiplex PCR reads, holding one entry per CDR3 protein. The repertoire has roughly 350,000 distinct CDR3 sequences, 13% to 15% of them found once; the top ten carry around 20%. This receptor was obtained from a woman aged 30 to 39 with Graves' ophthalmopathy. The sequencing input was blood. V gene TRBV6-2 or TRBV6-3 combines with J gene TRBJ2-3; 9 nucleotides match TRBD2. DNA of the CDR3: TGTGCCAGCCGCGGACTAGCGTTAACAGATACGCAGTATTTT. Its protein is CASRGLALTDTQYF.